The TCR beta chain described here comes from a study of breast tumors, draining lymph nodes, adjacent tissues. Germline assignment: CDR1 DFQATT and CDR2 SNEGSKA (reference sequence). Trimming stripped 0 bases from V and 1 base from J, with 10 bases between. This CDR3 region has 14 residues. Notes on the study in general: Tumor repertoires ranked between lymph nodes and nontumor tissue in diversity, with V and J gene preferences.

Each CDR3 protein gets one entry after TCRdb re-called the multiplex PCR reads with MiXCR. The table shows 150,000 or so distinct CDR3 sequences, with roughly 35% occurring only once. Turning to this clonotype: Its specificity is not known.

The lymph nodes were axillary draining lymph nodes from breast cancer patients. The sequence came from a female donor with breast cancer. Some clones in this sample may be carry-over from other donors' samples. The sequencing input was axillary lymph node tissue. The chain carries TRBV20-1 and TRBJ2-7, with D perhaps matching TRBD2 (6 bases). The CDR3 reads CSARDLEGSYEQYF. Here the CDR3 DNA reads TGCAGTGCTAGAGATCTGGAGGGGTCCTACGAGCAGTACTTC.